The 18 T cell receptor beta chains below were found in one sample sequenced in a study of blood T cells in healthy people across ages. Sample-barcoded 5' priming and a J-beta primer mix drove a second PCR of roughly 6 to 12 cycles. TCRdb processed the 5' RACE reads anew with MiXCR; each CDR3 protein has one entry. The data hold around 1.5 million distinct CDR3 sequences, with 35% to 45% observed a single time. Sequenced sample: blood. These receptors came from a woman aged 18-30 years in good health.

The chain employs TRBV20-1 and TRBJ2-1, with D perhaps TRBD1 (7 bases). This CDR3 comprises 14 residues. The germline gives CDR1 DFQATT, CDR2 SNEGSKA (reference sequence). Between the trimmed V and J ends, which lost 2 bases and 6 bases, there was a span of 14 bases. CDR3 amino acids: CSARRGSGGNEQFF. CDR3 in DNA: TGCAGTGCTAGACGGGGGTCAGGGGGCAATGAGCAGTTCTTC.

This clonotype was counted ten times or more. V is TRBV20-1 and J is TRBJ2-1; 9 bases align to TRBD2. Judging by the DNA end, TRBJ2-7 fits better; the J call may be wrong. Germline CDR1 reads DFQATT; CDR2 reads SNEGSKA (reference sequence). This CDR3 is built from 17 residues. CDR3 protein: CSAPLWSGGSSYNEQYF. The CDR3 DNA reads TGCAGTGCCCCCCTCTGGAGCGGGGGGAGCTCCTACAATGAGCAGTACTTC.

The chain links TRBV3-1 to TRBJ1-2; D call uncertain. CDR3 length equals 15 residues. Germline values: CDR1 LGHDT, CDR2 YNNKEL (reference sequence). The ends were cut back, 2 bases at V and 4 bases at J, with 14 bases in the middle. The CDR3 region is CASSQLAGLGYGYTF. DNA for the CDR3: TGTGCCAGCAGCCAACTCGCGGGGTTAGGCTATGGCTACACCTTC.

This clonotype was detected only a few times. For the CDR3, the DNA is TGTGCCAGCAGCTTAGTGGCGGCTAGCGGGAACAATGAGCAGTTCTTC. This codes for CASSLVAASGNNEQFF. The chain has TRBV7-9 and TRBJ2-1; 9 nucleotides agree with TRBD2. CDR1 and CDR2 from the germline V gene are SEHNR and FQNEAQ (reference sequence). V gave up 1 base and J gave up 5 bases; unmatched junction bases: 6. The CDR3 is 16 residues long.

This clonotype appeared a few times. The V gene is TRBV7-2, the J gene TRBJ2-7; no firm D call. The CDR3 totals 12 residues. V lost 3 bases to trimming and J lost 1 base, with 4 bases between them. Germline V lookup: CDR1 SGHTA, CDR2 FQGNSA. The CDR3 loop is CASSLKSYEQYF. CDR3 nucleotide sequence: TGTGCCAGCAGCTTGAAATCCTACGAGCAGTACTTC. Full variable domain (rest looked up from reference TRBV7-2 and TRBJ2-7): GAGVSQSPSNKVTEKGKDVELRCDPISGHTALYWYRQSLGQGLEFLIYFQGNSAPDKSGLPSDRFSAERTGGSVSTLTIQRTQQEDSAVYLCASSLKSYEQYFGPGTRLTVT.

This clonotype was seen a single time. The V and J genes are TRBV9 and TRBJ2-3; 16 nucleotides match TRBD2. The CDR3 runs to 17 residues. Germline assignment: CDR1 SGDLS and CDR2 YYNGEE. J gave up 3 bases and V 3 bases, and 4 bases lay outside the gene matches. The CDR3 protein is CASSAGTSGGATDTQYF. CDR3 bases: TGTGCCAGCAGCGCAGGGACTAGCGGGGGGGCGACAGATACGCAGTATTTT.

This rearrangement joins TRBV5-1 to TRBJ2-3; 10 nucleotides agree with TRBD2. Germline assignment: CDR1 SGHRS and CDR2 YFSETQ. After removal of 5 bases from V and 1 base from J, the junction contained 7 bases not matched to a gene. The CDR3 has 16 residues. The CDR3 region is CASRTDGTSGTDTQYF. The CDR3 DNA is TGCGCCAGCAGGACAGATGGGACTAGCGGCACAGATACGCAGTATTTT.

This clonotype showed up just a few times. The chain recombines TRBV10-3 with TRBJ2-3; TRBD1 aligns across 8 bases. J was trimmed by 6 bases and V by 7 bases; bases with no gene match: 6. The CDR3 is 13 residues long. From germline, CDR1 is ENHRY and CDR2 SYGVKD. This CDR3 reads CAITGGSGDTQYF. CDR3 sequence (DNA): TGTGCCATCACAGGGGGCTCCGGGGATACGCAGTATTTT.

The J gene is TRBJ1-6, the V gene TRBV6-6; 7 nucleotides agree with TRBD1. This CDR3 has 14 amino acids. The V and J ends lost 7 bases and 7 bases, in that order; junction bases with no gene match: 7. CDR1 MNHNY and CDR2 SVGAGI come from the germline V gene (reference sequence). The CDR3, as DNA: TGTGCCAGCACTCTGGGACAGCGAAATTCACCCCTCCACTTT. It translates to CASTLGQRNSPLHF.

V is TRBV7-2 and J is TRBJ2-1; 7 positions agree with TRBD1. CDR1 and CDR2 from the germline V gene are SGHTA and FQGNSA. The V segment lost 3 bases and the J segment 12 bases; nucleotides outside the gene matches: 8. This CDR3 is built from 13 residues. CDR3 loop: CASSLFTGDVQFF. In nucleotides, the CDR3 is TGTGCCAGCAGCTTGTTTACAGGGGATGTGCAGTTCTTC. The full variable domain, with the rest looked up from reference TRBV7-2 and TRBJ2-1, is GAGVSQSPSNKVTEKGKDVELRCDPISGHTALYWYRQSLGQGLEFLIYFQGNSAPDKSGLPSDRFSAERTGGSVSTLTIQRTQQEDSAVYLCASSLFTGDVQFFGPGTRLTVL.

The rearrangement uses TRBV10-3 and TRBJ1-5; D is unclear. CDR1 is ENHRY and CDR2 is SYGVKD in the germline V gene. The CDR3 length is 13 residues. The ends were cut back, 5 bases at V and 5 bases at J, with 10 bases in the middle. DNA of the CDR3: TGTGCCATCAGTCCTTACAGCGATCAGCCCCAGCATTTT. This gives the protein CAISPYSDQPQHF.

This clonotype was recorded a few times. The rearrangement links TRBV5-6 to TRBJ2-4; TRBD1 or TRBD2 may be the D gene (5 bases each). Per the germline V gene, CDR1 is SGHDT and CDR2 is YYEEEE. The CDR3 consists of 14 residues. V gave up 2 bases and J gave up 1 base, with 7 bases separating them. As DNA, the CDR3 is TGTGCCAGCAGCTTCGAGGGGGCCAAAAACATTCAGTACTTC. Protein product: CASSFEGAKNIQYF.

V usage is TRBV7-9 and J usage is TRBJ2-7, with unresolved D. The germline gives CDR1 SEHNR, CDR2 FQNEAQ (reference sequence). Trimming removed 3 bases at V and 6 bases at J, with 9 bases between. CDR3 length equals 12 residues. CDR3 sequence (DNA): TGTGCCAGCAGCTTCCAGGACGGCGAGCAGTACTTC. It codes for CASSFQDGEQYF.

The chain recombines TRBV5-1 with TRBJ2-5; D possibly matches TRBD1 or TRBD2 (6 bases each). The tail of the sequence fits TRBJ2-7 better, so the J call may be wrong. Germline CDR1 reads SGHRS; CDR2 reads YFSETQ. The CDR3 is 17 residues long. CDR3 DNA: TGCGCCAGCAGCTTGGCCCCGGGGGAGCAGGGGACCTACGAGCAGTACTTC. Translation: CASSLAPGEQGTYEQYF.

This sequence joins TRBV29-1 and TRBJ1-1; 12 bases map to TRBD1. CDR1 is SQVTM and CDR2 is ANQGSEA in the germline V gene. Trimming took 6 bases from V and 8 from J; bases not matched to a gene: 10. This CDR3 region has 14 residues. In DNA, the CDR3 is TGCAGCGTCCTACAGGGACAGGGGGCATCCGAAGCTTTCTTT. Protein: CSVLQGQGASEAFF.

V usage is TRBV12-3 or TRBV12-4 and J usage is TRBJ2-3; D may match TRBD1 or TRBD2 (5 bases each). V was trimmed by 4 bases and J by 11 bases, leaving 22 bases between them. The CDR3 is 15 amino acids. In nucleotides, the CDR3 is TGTGCCAGCAGTTACTCGGGGCTGAGAGCAGATGTGCAGTATTTT. Translation: CASSYSGLRADVQYF.

This rearrangement joins TRBV20-1 to TRBJ2-3; 7 bases map to TRBD2. The CDR3 totals 15 residues. CDR1 and CDR2 (germline): DFQATT, SNEGSKA (reference sequence). V shed 3 bases, J shed 1 base, and the junction held 7 bases outside the gene matches. CDR3 protein: CSARGTTTRTDTQYF. The CDR3 DNA sequence: TGCAGTGCTAGGGGGACTACGACCCGCACAGATACGCAGTATTTT.

The rearrangement links TRBV6-5 to TRBJ2-2; perhaps TRBD2 as D (5 bases). From germline, CDR1 is MNHEY and CDR2 SVGAGI. There are 13 residues in the CDR3. Between the trimmed V and J ends, which lost 5 bases and 6 bases, there was a span of 10 bases. CDR3 nucleotides: TGTGCCAGCAGTCCCCGGGGTCCCGGGGAGCTGTTTTTT. Its protein is CASSPRGPGELFF.